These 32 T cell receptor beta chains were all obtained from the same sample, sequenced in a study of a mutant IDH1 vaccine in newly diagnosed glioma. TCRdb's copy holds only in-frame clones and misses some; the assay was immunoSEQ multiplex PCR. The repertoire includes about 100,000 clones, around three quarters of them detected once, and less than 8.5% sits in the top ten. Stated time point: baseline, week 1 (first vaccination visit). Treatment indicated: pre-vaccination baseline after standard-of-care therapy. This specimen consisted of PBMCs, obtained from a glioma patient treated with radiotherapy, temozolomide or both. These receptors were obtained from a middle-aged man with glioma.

The CDR3 bases are TGTGCCAGCAGCTTTATGGGGACAGGGGAAGACTCGGCTTTCTTT. It is translated as CASSFMGTGEDSAFF. The V call is TRBV7-9, the J call TRBJ1-1; 10 positions match TRBD1. The CDR3 covers 15 residues. The germline CDR1 and CDR2 sequences are SEHNR and FQNEAQ (reference sequence). V shed 3 bases, J shed 11 bases, and the junction held 12 bases outside the gene matches.

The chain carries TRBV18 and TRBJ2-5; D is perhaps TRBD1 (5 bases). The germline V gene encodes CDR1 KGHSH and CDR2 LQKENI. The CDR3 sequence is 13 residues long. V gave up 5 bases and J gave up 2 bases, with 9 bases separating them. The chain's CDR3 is CASSSTAQETQYF. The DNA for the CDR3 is TGTGCCAGCTCATCGACAGCTCAAGAGACCCAGTACTTC.

The DNA for the CDR3 is TGTGCCAGCAGTGATAGGCTGGTGGGTGAGCAGTACTTC. This encodes CASSDRLVGEQYF. The chain has TRBV6-1 and TRBJ2-7, with no clear D. V lost 3 bases to trimming and J lost 7 bases, with 13 bases between them. The CDR3 length is 13 residues. In germline, CDR1 is MNHNS, CDR2 SASEGT.

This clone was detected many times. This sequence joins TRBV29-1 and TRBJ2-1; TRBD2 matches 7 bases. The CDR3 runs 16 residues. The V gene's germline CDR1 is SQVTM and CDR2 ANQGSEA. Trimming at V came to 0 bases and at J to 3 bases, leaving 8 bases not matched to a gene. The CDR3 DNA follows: TGCAGCGTTGAAGATCCGGGGCGGGGGAGCTACAATGAGCAGTTCTTC. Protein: CSVEDPGRGSYNEQFF.

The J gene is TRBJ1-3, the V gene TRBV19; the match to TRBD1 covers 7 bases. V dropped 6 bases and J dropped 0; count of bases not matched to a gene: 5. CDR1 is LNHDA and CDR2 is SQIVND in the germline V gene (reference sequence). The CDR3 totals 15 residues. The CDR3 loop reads CASSQQGRSGNTIYF. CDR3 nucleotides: TGTGCCAGTAGCCAACAGGGGCGCTCTGGAAACACCATATATTTT.

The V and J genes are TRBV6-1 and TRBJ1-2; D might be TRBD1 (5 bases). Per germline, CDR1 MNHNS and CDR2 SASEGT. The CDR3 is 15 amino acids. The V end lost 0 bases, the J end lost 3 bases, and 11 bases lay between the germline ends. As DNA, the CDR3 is TGTGCCAGCAGTGAAGCGCAGACAGCTGACTATGGCTACACCTTC. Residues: CASSEAQTADYGYTF.

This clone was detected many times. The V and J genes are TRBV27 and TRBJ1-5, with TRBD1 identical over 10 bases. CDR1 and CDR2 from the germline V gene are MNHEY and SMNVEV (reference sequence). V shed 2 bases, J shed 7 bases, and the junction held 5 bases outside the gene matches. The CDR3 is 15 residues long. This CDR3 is CASSLTTGGGQPQHF. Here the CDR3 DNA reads TGTGCCAGCAGTTTAACGACAGGGGGCGGCCAGCCCCAGCATTTT.

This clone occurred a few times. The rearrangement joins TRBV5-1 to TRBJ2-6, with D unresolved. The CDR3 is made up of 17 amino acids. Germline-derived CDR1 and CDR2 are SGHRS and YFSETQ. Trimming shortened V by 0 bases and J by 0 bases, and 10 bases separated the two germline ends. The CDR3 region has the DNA TGCGCCAGCAGCTTGGCAGTTACTGCCTCTGGGGCCAACGTCCTGACTTTC. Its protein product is CASSLAVTASGANVLTF.

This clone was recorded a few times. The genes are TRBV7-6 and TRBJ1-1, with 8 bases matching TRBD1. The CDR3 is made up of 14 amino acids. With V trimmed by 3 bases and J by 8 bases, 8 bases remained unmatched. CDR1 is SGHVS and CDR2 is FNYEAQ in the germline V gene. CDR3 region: CASSLGPGTGEAFF. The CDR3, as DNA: TGTGCCAGCAGCTTGGGCCCCGGGACAGGAGAAGCTTTCTTT. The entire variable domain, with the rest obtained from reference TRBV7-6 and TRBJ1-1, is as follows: GAGVSQSPRYKVTKRGQDVALRCDPISGHVSLYWYRQALGQGPEFLTYFNYEAQQDKSGLPNDRFSAERPEGSISTLTIQRTEQRDSAMYRCASSLGPGTGEAFFGQGTRLTVV.

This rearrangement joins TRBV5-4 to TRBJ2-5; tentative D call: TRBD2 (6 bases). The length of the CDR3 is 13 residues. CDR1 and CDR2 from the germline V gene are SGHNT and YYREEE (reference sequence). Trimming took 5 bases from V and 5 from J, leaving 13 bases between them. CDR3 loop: CASRPGTDETQYF. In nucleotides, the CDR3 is TGTGCCAGCAGGCCCGGGACTGATGAGACCCAGTACTTC.

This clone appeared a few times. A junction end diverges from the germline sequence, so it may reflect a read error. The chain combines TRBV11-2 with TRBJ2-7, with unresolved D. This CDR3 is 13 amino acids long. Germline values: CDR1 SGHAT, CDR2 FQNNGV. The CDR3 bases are TGTGCCAGCAGCTTAGAGTATGGGCAGGAAAGGAGTTTC. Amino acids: CASSLEYGQERSF.

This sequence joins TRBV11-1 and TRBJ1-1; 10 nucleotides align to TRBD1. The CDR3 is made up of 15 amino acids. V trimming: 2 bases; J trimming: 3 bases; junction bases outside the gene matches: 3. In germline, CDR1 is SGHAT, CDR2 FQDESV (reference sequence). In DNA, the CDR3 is TGTGCCAGCAGCTTACGGGGGACAGGGGACACTGAAGCTTTCTTT. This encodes CASSLRGTGDTEAFF. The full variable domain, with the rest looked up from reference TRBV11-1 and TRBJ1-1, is EAEVAQSPRYKITEKSQAVAFWCDPISGHATLYWYRQILGQGPELLVQFQDESVVDDSQLPKDRFSAERLKGVDSTLKIQPAELGDSAMYLCASSLRGTGDTEAFFGQGTRLTVV.

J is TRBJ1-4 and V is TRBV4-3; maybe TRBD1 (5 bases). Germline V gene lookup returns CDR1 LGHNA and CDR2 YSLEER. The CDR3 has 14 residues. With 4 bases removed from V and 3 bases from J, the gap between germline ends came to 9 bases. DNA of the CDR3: TGCGCCAGCAGCCGGGGGTTATCTAATGAAAAACTGTTTTTT. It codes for CASSRGLSNEKLFF.

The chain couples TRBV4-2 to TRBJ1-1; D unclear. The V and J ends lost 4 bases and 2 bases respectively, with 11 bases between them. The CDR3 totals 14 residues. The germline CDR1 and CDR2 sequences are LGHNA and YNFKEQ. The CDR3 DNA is TGTGCCAGCAGCCCGAGCGGATCTAACACTGAAGCTTTCTTT. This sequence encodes CASSPSGSNTEAFF.

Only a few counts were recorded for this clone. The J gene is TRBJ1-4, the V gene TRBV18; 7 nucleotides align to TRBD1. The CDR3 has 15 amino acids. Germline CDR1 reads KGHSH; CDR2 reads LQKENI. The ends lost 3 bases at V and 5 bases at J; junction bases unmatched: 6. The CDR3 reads CASSPQQGPNEKLFF. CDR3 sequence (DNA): TGTGCCAGCTCACCCCAACAGGGGCCCAATGAAAAACTGTTTTTT.

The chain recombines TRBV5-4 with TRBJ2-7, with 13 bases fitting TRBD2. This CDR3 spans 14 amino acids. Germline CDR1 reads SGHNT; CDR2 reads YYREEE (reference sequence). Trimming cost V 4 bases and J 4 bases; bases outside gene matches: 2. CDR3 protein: CASSPGLAGYEQYF. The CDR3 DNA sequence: TGTGCCAGCAGCCCGGGACTAGCGGGATACGAGCAGTACTTC.

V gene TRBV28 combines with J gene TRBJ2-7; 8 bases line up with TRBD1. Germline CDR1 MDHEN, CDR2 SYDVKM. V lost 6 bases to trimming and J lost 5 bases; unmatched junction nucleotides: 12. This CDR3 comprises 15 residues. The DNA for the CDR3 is TGTGCCAGCAGCTCTTTAGGACAGGGAGTCAACGAGCAGTACTTC. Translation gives CASSSLGQGVNEQYF.

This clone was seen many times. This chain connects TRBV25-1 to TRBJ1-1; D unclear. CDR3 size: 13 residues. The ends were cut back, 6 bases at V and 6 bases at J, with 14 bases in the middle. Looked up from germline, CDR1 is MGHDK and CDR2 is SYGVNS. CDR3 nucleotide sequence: TGTGCCAGCAGGGCCGCCGGGCGGCCTGAAGCTTTCTTT. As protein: CASRAAGRPEAFF. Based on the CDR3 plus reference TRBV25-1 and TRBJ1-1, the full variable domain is EADIYQTPRYLVIGTGKKITLECSQTMGHDKMYWYQQDPGMELHLIHYSYGVNSTEKGDLSSESTVSRIRTEHFPLTLESARPSHTSQYLCASRAAGRPEAFFGQGTRLTVV.

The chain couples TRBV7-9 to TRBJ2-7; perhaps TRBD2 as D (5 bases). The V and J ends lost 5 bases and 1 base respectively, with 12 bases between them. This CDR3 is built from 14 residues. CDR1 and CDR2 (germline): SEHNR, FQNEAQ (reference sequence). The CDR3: CASSRGSRSYEQYF. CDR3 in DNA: TGTGCCAGCAGCCGGGGTTCCCGATCCTACGAGCAGTACTTC.

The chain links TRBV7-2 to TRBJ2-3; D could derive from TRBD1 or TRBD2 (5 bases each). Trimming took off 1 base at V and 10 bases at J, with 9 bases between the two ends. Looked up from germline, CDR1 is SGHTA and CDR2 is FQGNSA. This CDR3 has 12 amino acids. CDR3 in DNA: TGTGCCAGCAGCTTAGACTGGGGGTCGCAGTATTTT. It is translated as CASSLDWGSQYF.

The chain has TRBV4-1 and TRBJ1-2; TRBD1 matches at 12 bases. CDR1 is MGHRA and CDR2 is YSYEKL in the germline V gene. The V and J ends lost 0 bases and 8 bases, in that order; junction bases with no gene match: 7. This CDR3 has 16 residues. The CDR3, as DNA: TGCGCCAGCAGCCAAGATTGGGGACAGGGGGCTTGGGGCTACACCTTC. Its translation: CASSQDWGQGAWGYTF.

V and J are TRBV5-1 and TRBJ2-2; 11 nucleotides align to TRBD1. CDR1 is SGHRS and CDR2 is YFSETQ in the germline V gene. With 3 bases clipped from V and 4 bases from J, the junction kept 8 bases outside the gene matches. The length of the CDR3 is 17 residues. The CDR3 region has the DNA TGCGCCAGCAGCTGGACAGGGGGCGCCAGGGGCACCGGGGAGCTGTTTTTT. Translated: CASSWTGGARGTGELFF.

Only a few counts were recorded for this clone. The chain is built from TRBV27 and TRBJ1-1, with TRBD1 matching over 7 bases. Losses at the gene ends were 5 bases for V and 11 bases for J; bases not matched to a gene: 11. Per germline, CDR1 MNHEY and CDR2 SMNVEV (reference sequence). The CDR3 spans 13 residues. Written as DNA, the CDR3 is TGTGCCAGCAGTCCTACCAGACAGGGTAACGCTTTCTTT. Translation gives CASSPTRQGNAFF.

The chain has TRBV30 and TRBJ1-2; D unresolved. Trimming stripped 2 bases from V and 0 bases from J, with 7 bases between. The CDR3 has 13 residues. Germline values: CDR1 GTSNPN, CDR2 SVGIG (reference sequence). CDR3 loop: CAWSPSTNYGYTF. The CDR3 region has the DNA TGTGCCTGGAGTCCTTCTACTAACTATGGCTACACCTTC.

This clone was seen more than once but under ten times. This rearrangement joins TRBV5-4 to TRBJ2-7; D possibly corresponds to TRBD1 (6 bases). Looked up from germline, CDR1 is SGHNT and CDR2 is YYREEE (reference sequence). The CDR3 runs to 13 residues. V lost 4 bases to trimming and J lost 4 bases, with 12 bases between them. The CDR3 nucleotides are TGTGCCAGCAGCACCCGGGACAATTACGAGCAGTACTTC. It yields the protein CASSTRDNYEQYF.

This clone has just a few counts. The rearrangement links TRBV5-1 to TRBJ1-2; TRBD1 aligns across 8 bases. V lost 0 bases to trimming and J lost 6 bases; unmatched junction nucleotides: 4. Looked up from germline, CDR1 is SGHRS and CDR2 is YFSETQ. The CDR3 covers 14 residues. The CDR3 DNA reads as TGCGCCAGCAGCTTGGGAGACAGGGGAAATGGCTACACCTTC. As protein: CASSLGDRGNGYTF. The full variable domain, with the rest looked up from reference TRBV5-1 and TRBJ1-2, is KAGVTQTPRYLIKTRGQQVTLSCSPISGHRSVSWYQQTPGQGLQFLFEYFSETQRNKGNFPGRFSGRQFSNSRSEMNVSTLELGDSALYLCASSLGDRGNGYTFGSGTRLTVV.

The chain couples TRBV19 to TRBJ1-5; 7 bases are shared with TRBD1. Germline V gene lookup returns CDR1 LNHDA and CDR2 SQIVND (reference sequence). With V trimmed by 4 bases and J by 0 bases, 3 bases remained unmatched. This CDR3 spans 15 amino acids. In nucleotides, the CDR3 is TGTGCCAGTAGTAGGACAGGAGATAGCAATCAGCCCCAGCATTTT. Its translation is CASSRTGDSNQPQHF.

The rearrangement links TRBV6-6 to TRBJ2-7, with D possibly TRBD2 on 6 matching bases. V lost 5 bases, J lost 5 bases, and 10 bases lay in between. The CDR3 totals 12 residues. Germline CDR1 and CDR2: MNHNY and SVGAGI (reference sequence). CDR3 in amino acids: CASSPAGNEQYF. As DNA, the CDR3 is TGTGCCAGCAGTCCGGCGGGGAACGAGCAGTACTTC.

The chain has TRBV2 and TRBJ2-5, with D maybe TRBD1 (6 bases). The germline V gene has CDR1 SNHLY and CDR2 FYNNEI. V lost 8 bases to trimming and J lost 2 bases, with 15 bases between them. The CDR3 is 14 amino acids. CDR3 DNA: TGTGCCAGCGGTAGGACAGACACACAAGAGACCCAGTACTTC. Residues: CASGRTDTQETQYF.

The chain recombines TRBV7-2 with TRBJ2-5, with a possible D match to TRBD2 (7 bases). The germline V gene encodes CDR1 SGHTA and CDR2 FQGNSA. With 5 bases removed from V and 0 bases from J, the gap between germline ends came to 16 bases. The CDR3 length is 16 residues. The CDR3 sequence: CASSDGRGTYQETQYF. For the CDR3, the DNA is TGTGCCAGCAGCGATGGGAGGGGGACCTACCAAGAGACCCAGTACTTC.

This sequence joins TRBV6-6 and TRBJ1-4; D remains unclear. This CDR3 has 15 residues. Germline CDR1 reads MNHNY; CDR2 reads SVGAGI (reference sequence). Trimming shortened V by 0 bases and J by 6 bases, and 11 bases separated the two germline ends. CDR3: CASSYSGRGDEKLFF. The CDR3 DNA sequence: TGTGCCAGCAGTTACTCAGGGCGAGGTGATGAAAAACTGTTTTTT.

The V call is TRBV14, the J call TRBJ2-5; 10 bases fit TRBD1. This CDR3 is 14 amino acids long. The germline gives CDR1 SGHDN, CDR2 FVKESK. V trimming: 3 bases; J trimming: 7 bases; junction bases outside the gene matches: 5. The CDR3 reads CASSHPGQGGTQYF. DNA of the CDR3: TGTGCCAGCAGCCATCCCGGACAGGGGGGGACCCAGTACTTC.